The 20 T cell receptor beta chains in this list originate from one sample, sequenced in a study of cytomegalovirus exposure and HLA in healthy donors. Primers included in the PCR were 60 Vbeta and 13 Jbeta primers. TCRdb's table, derived via immunoSEQ multiplex PCR, lists solely in-frame clones and lacks some. The sample carries approximately 190,000 clones, 65% to 90% recorded once. The sequenced sample consisted of PBMCs. The receptors stem from a man in his forties in good health and CMV-seropositive.

V and J are TRBV5-4 and TRBJ2-5; a weak D match, TRBD2 (7 bases). CDR3 length: 16 residues. V was cut by 0 bases and J by 2 bases, with 14 bases left in between. The germline gives CDR1 SGHNT, CDR2 YYREEE (reference sequence). The CDR3 loop is CASSLGGGGRQETQYF. CDR3 bases: TGTGCCAGCAGCTTGGGAGGGGGGGGGCGACAAGAGACCCAGTACTTC.

On this clone itself: The identical CDR3 is also encoded by other nucleotide sequences in the sample. This chain links TRBV7-9 with TRBJ1-1; 11 nucleotides match TRBD1. Germline CDR1 reads SEHNR; CDR2 reads FQNEAQ (reference sequence). V was clipped by 4 bases and J by 5 bases; unmatched bases: 6. The length of the CDR3 is 15 residues. The CDR3 bases are TGTGCCAGCAGCTCAGGACAGGGGGCGAGGACTGAAGCTTTCTTT. Residues: CASSSGQGARTEAFF.

A few counts support this clone. V usage is TRBV30 and J usage is TRBJ2-7; D gene uncertain. Germline lookup yields CDR1 GTSNPN and CDR2 SVGIG (reference sequence). V dropped 2 bases and J dropped 6 bases, with 11 bases sitting between them. This CDR3 comprises 12 residues. CDR3 DNA sequence: TGTGCCTGGAGTACTCCACTTGGCGAGCAGTACTTC. It encodes CAWSTPLGEQYF.

The rearrangement links TRBV18 to TRBJ2-3; 7 bases are a match to TRBD1. V was clipped by 3 bases and J by 8 bases; unmatched bases: 14. The germline CDR1 and CDR2 sequences are KGHSH and LQKENI. The CDR3 loop spans 16 amino acids. CDR3 DNA sequence: TGTGCCAGCTCACCCTTGACAGGGACCAGCATCGTTACGCAGTATTTT. Protein sequence: CASSPLTGTSIVTQYF.

This clone appeared a single time. CDR3 protein: CASSVVPRGQGNEKLFF. The DNA for the CDR3 is TGTGCCAGCAGCGTAGTTCCCCGGGGACAGGGTAATGAAAAACTGTTTTTT. The V call is TRBV9, the J call TRBJ1-4, with 9 nucleotides matching TRBD1. V was clipped by 0 bases and J by 4 bases; unmatched bases: 7. This CDR3 has 17 amino acids. Germline values: CDR1 SGDLS, CDR2 YYNGEE.

V is TRBV15 and J is TRBJ2-3, with 10 bases identical to TRBD1. The CDR3 has 16 amino acids. The J segment lost 6 bases and the V segment lost 8 bases, leaving 14 bases of the junction unmatched. Germline CDR1 is LNHNV and CDR2 is YYDKDF (reference sequence). CDR3 sequence: CATGKGGQGGSDTQYF. The CDR3 DNA sequence: TGTGCCACCGGTAAGGGTGGACAGGGGGGATCGGATACGCAGTATTTT.

The chain is built from TRBV4-3 and TRBJ2-2, with TRBD2 identical over 8 bases. The germline V gene encodes CDR1 LGHNA and CDR2 YSLEER. The V gene end was trimmed by 1 base and the J gene end by 0 bases; junction bases not matched to a gene: 7. There are 18 residues in the CDR3. This CDR3 is CASSQGPRGASNTGELFF. DNA of the CDR3: TGCGCCAGCAGCCAAGGACCGCGGGGGGCTTCGAACACCGGGGAGCTGTTTTTT.

The chain uses TRBV9 and TRBJ2-7; the D is unclear. From germline, CDR1 is SGDLS and CDR2 YYNGEE. CDR3 size: 13 residues. Trimming removed 3 bases at V and 3 bases at J, with 10 bases between. CDR3 sequence: CASSARVDYEQYF. For the CDR3, the DNA is TGTGCCAGCAGCGCCCGGGTGGACTACGAGCAGTACTTC. The full variable domain, its missing parts supplied by reference TRBV9 and TRBJ2-7, is DSGVTQTPKHLITATGQRVTLRCSPRSGDLSVYWYQQSLDQGLQFLIQYYNGEERAKGNILERFSAQQFPDLHSELNLSSLELGDSALYFCASSARVDYEQYFGPGTRLTVT.

The V and J genes are TRBV10-3 and TRBJ2-6; unclear D gene. Trimming pared 9 bases from V and 0 bases from J, leaving 9 bases between. The CDR3 covers 14 residues. The germline CDR1 and CDR2 sequences are ENHRY and SYGVKD. As DNA, the CDR3 is TGTGCCATTCTTGACAACTCTGGGGCCAACGTCCTGACTTTC. Its protein is CAILDNSGANVLTF.

The chain links TRBV4-3 to TRBJ2-2; 8 bases align to TRBD2. After removal of 6 bases from V and 2 bases from J, the junction contained 2 bases not matched to a gene. The CDR3 contains 14 residues. The germline V gene has CDR1 LGHNA and CDR2 YSLEER. CDR3 DNA: TGCGCCAGCAGGGGACTAGGAAACACCGGGGAGCTGTTTTTT. Encoded protein: CASRGLGNTGELFF.

J is TRBJ2-4 and V is TRBV4-3, with TRBD1 matching over 7 bases. Germline V gives CDR1 LGHNA, CDR2 YSLEER. Losses at the gene ends were 1 base for V and 0 bases for J; bases not matched to a gene: 3. This CDR3 comprises 16 residues. The CDR3 sequence: CASSQVDRRAKNIQYF. The CDR3 DNA sequence: TGCGCCAGCAGCCAAGTGGACAGGAGAGCCAAAAACATTCAGTACTTC.

The genes are TRBV11-3 and TRBJ1-2; D is unresolved. CDR3 size: 12 residues. CDR1 and CDR2 (germline): SGHNT, YENEEA. The ends were cut back, 0 bases at V and 10 bases at J, with 9 bases in the middle. Written as DNA, the CDR3 is TGTGCCAGCAGCTTAGAGGGGAGAGACTACACCTTC. Protein sequence: CASSLEGRDYTF.

The chain is built from TRBV11-3 and TRBJ2-7; 13 bases fit TRBD2. The germline CDR1 and CDR2 sequences are SGHNT and YENEEA. The CDR3 runs 14 residues. V lost 5 bases to trimming and J lost 9 bases; unmatched junction nucleotides: 7. Here the CDR3 DNA reads TGTGCCAGCAGCCGGACGGGGACTAGCGGGGTGCAGTACTTC. It is translated as CASSRTGTSGVQYF.

This chain uses TRBV5-4 with TRBJ1-2; D perhaps matches TRBD1 (6 bases). V shed 4 bases and J shed 3 bases, with 13 bases lying between them. Germline V lookup: CDR1 SGHNT, CDR2 YYREEE (reference sequence). The CDR3 loop spans 14 amino acids. The CDR3 loop reads CASSATGLDYGYTF. CDR3 DNA sequence: TGTGCCAGCAGCGCCACAGGGCTTGACTATGGCTACACCTTC.

This sequence joins TRBV6-1 and TRBJ2-7; D is unclear. Germline loops: CDR1 MNHNS, CDR2 SASEGT. Trimming stripped 6 bases from V and 1 base from J, with 7 bases between. This CDR3 has 12 residues. The CDR3 reads CASSHSSYEQYF. The CDR3 DNA follows: TGTGCCAGCAGCCACTCTTCCTACGAGCAGTACTTC.

This clone has just a few counts. The gene calls are TRBV7-9 and TRBJ1-5; 7 positions agree with TRBD1. The V and J ends lost 1 base and 6 bases, in that order; junction bases with no gene match: 3. This CDR3 region has 14 residues. Germline V gene lookup returns CDR1 SEHNR and CDR2 FQNEAQ (reference sequence). As DNA, the CDR3 is TGTGCCAGCAGCTTAGGGGACAGTGGTCAGCCCCAGCATTTT. Encoded protein: CASSLGDSGQPQHF. The variable domain in full, with the rest retrieved from reference TRBV7-9 and TRBJ1-5, is DTGVSQNPRHKITKRGQNVTFRCDPISEHNRLYWYRQTLGQGPEFLTYFQNEAQLEKSRLLSDRFSAERPKGSFSTLEIQRTEQGDSAMYLCASSLGDSGQPQHFGDGTRLSIL.

The chain recombines TRBV7-2 with TRBJ2-7, with 8 bases fitting TRBD2. CDR3 length: 12 amino acids. The V segment lost 4 bases and the J segment 5 bases; nucleotides outside the gene matches: 1. Germline loops: CDR1 SGHTA, CDR2 FQGNSA. The DNA of the CDR3 is TGTGCCAGCAGCTCGCGGGGGGACGAGCAGTACTTC. Residues: CASSSRGDEQYF.

This chain joins TRBV2 and TRBJ1-2, with TRBD1 matching over 10 bases. Losses at the gene ends were 6 bases for V and 7 bases for J; bases not matched to a gene: 8. The length of the CDR3 is 14 residues. Germline CDR1 SNHLY, CDR2 FYNNEI. CDR3 nucleotides: TGTGCCAGCAGCGCCCTGACAGGGGGCTCTGGCTACACCTTC. Its translation is CASSALTGGSGYTF.

V is TRBV30 and J is TRBJ1-5; TRBD1 matches at 7 bases. The CDR3 is made up of 13 amino acids. The germline gives CDR1 GTSNPN, CDR2 SVGIG (reference sequence). V shed 4 bases, J shed 4 bases, and the junction held 4 bases outside the gene matches. The CDR3 spells CAWTQGGNQPQHF. The CDR3 DNA sequence: TGTGCCTGGACTCAGGGGGGTAATCAGCCCCAGCATTTT.

The chain links TRBV7-6 to TRBJ2-1; D not certain. V lost 2 bases, J lost 10 bases, and 6 bases lay in between. Germline V gene sequence: CDR1 SGHVS, CDR2 FNYEAQ. This CDR3 spans 11 amino acids. The DNA of the CDR3 is TGTGCCAGCAGCTTACAAGCAGAGCAGTTCTTC. This translates into CASSLQAEQFF.